What follows describes a single TCR beta chain. The antigen remains unidentified. Sequenced by immunoSEQ multiplex PCR; TCRdb stores in-frame clones only, minus some. The sample lists about 30,000 clones, about three quarters seen once, with roughly an eighth in the top ten. Before the COVID-19 pandemic, during about 2011-2019, CD4+ T cells were taken from unexposed donors. After nine to ten days of culture, CD4+ T cells were isolated. This record belongs to a study of CD4 T cells in relation to SARS-CoV-2 and coronaviruses. The V and J ends lost 0 bases and 6 bases, in that order; junction bases with no gene match: 4. The CDR3 sequence is 14 residues long. Germline loops: CDR1 KGHSH, CDR2 LQKENI.

The clonotype was recovered from a human donor in good health. The chain uses TRBV18 and TRBJ1-2, with 7 bases identical to TRBD1. The sample consisted of CD4+ T cells from PBMCs, cultured in vitro. The chain's CDR3 is CASSPPTGSNGYTF. CDR3 sequence (DNA): TGTGCCAGCTCACCACCGACAGGGAGTAATGGCTACACCTTC.